This is a list of T cell receptor beta chains from one sample in a study of blood T cell repertoires in COVID-19. TCRdb keeps only in-frame clones here, not all; method: immunoSEQ multiplex PCR. The table records 85,000 to 95,000 clones, about 90% of them present only once. The sample was peripheral blood. Every receptor here comes from a woman between 50 and 59 years old in a cohort sampled during active COVID-19. The CDR3 runs from the conserved cysteine through the conserved F or W. D genes are given only for firm matches. The listing skips clone size in some rows; elsewhere it reads once, few, many or a size class.

len: 16; j_gene: TRBJ1-1; v_gene: TRBV27; d_gene: TRBD1; abundance: -; CDR3nt: TGTGCCAGCAGTTCGGACAGGGGGCGAGGGAACACTGAAGCTTTCTTT; CDR3aa: CASSSDRGRGNTEAFF
len: 16; j_gene: TRBJ2-4; v_gene: TRBV28; d_gene: TRBD2; abundance: -; CDR3nt: TGTGCCAGCAGCCCCGCACTAGCGGGGCTCAAAAACATTCAGTACTTC; CDR3aa: CASSPALAGLKNIQYF
len: 12; j_gene: TRBJ2-3; v_gene: TRBV28; d_gene: -; abundance: -; CDR3nt: TGTGCCAGCAGGGCTGGCACAGATACGCAGTATTTT; CDR3aa: CASRAGTDTQYF
len: 13; j_gene: TRBJ2-7; v_gene: TRBV5-1; d_gene: TRBD1; abundance: -; CDR3nt: TGCGCCAGCAGCCCCGGCAGGGGGCTTGAGCAGTACTTC; CDR3aa: CASSPGRGLEQYF
len: 13; j_gene: TRBJ2-7; v_gene: TRBV7-2; d_gene: -; abundance: few; CDR3nt: TGTGCCAGCAGCCGCGGGGACAGCTACGAGCAGTACTTC; CDR3aa: CASSRGDSYEQYF
len: 15; j_gene: TRBJ1-1; v_gene: TRBV6-1; d_gene: -; abundance: -; CDR3nt: TGTGCCAGCAGTGACCAATACTCGACAGGCACTGAAGCTTTCTTT; CDR3aa: CASSDQYSTGTEAFF
len: 15; j_gene: TRBJ2-7; v_gene: TRBV28; d_gene: -; abundance: -; CDR3nt: TGTGCCAGCAGTGTAGCATCCAAGGGAGCCTACGAGCAGTACTTC; CDR3aa: CASSVASKGAYEQYF
len: 17; j_gene: TRBJ1-1; v_gene: TRBV6-2/TRBV6-3; d_gene: TRBD1; abundance: once; CDR3nt: TGTGCCAGCAGTTACCCCCACCGGGACAGGAGGAACACTGAAGCTTTCTTT; CDR3aa: CASSYPHRDRRNTEAFF
len: 16; j_gene: TRBJ2-1; v_gene: TRBV6-5; d_gene: TRBD1; abundance: -; CDR3nt: TGTGCCAGCAGTTCCCACGCGCTGGACAGGGGAAATGAGCAGTTCTTC; CDR3aa: CASSSHALDRGNEQFF
len: 14; j_gene: TRBJ1-5; v_gene: TRBV6-6; d_gene: -; abundance: -; CDR3nt: TGTGCCAGCAGGCCCGGGGGGGCCGTTCAGCCCCAGCATTTT; CDR3aa: CASRPGGAVQPQHF
len: 17; j_gene: TRBJ2-6; v_gene: TRBV5-5; d_gene: TRBD1; abundance: -; CDR3nt: TGTGCCAGCAGCAGGGACAGCTACTTCTCTGGGGCCAACGTCCTGACTTTC; CDR3aa: CASSRDSYFSGANVLTF
len: 17; j_gene: TRBJ2-3; v_gene: TRBV11-3; d_gene: TRBD2; abundance: -; CDR3nt: TGTGCCAGCAGCCCACCGAATAGCGGGAGTACCGCAGATACGCAGTATTTT; CDR3aa: CASSPPNSGSTADTQYF
len: 20; j_gene: TRBJ1-3; v_gene: TRBV19; d_gene: TRBD1; abundance: -; CDR3nt: TGTGCCAGTAGTATAGCCCTGGACAGGAGGGATCTGATACGGGGAAACACCATATATTTT; CDR3aa: CASSIALDRRDLIRGNTIYF
len: 13; j_gene: TRBJ2-1; v_gene: TRBV11-2; d_gene: -; abundance: once; CDR3nt: TGTGCCAGCCGCCAGGGGAATTACAATGAGCAGTTCTTC; CDR3aa: CASRQGNYNEQFF
len: 16; j_gene: TRBJ1-5; v_gene: TRBV6-6; d_gene: TRBD1; abundance: -; CDR3nt: TGTGCCAGTTCAATGACAGGGGTCGATAGCAATCAGCCCCAGCATTTT; CDR3aa: CASSMTGVDSNQPQHF
len: 12; j_gene: TRBJ1-2; v_gene: TRBV5-1; d_gene: -; abundance: -; CDR3nt: TGCGCCAGCAGCTTGGAAGGGGCAGGCTACACCTTC; CDR3aa: CASSLEGAGYTF
len: 14; j_gene: TRBJ2-3; v_gene: TRBV10-3; d_gene: -; abundance: -; CDR3nt: TGTGCCAACGCTCAAGGGGGTACCACAGATACGCAGTATTTT; CDR3aa: CANAQGGTTDTQYF
len: 15; j_gene: TRBJ2-7; v_gene: TRBV3-1/TRBV3-2; d_gene: -; abundance: -; CDR3nt: TGTGCCAGCAGCCAAGATTTAGGACTACCCTACGAGCAGTACTTC; CDR3aa: CASSQDLGLPYEQYF